Given below is one T cell receptor beta chain in context. J gave up 8 bases and V 2 bases, and 9 bases lay outside the gene matches. The CDR3 is 15 amino acids. Per germline, CDR1 KGHSH and CDR2 LQKENI. The entry originates in a study of blood T cell repertoires in COVID-19. Background on the study: T cells, B-cell-depleted T cells, or PBMCs supplied cDNA or gDNA.

Generated by immunoSEQ multiplex PCR, the TCRdb table keeps only in-frame clones and is missing some. Of a few hundred thousand clones in the sample, more than 75% were seen once. The clonotype comes from a woman between 50 and 59 years old who had recovered from COVID-19. Sequencing was performed on PBMCs or T cells enriched from blood (not recorded which). This rearrangement joins TRBV18 to TRBJ1-5; 7 bases agree with TRBD1. The DNA of the CDR3 is TGTGCCAGCTCACCAGGACAGGCTCGAAAGGAGCCCCAGCATTTT. The encoded protein is CASSPGQARKEPQHF.